A selection of T cell receptor beta chains follows, all from one sample in a study of vaccination and CD4 T cells after COVID-19. From the PCR reads, TCRdb called clonotypes with MiXCR, one entry per CDR3 protein. The sample carries fewer than 15,000 distinct CDR3 sequences, 35% to 55% recorded once. For these receptors, no antigen is known. Sequencing was done on a sample of cultured CD4+ T cells from blood. These receptors were obtained from a human donor with COVID-19. The CDR3 runs from the conserved cysteine through the conserved F or W. The D gene is left open where the match is weak. Rows give clone size only sometimes, using once, few, many, or a class for an expanded clone.

D gene	V gene	J gene	clone size	CDR3 length	CDR3 DNA	CDR3 protein
.	TRBV20-1	TRBJ1-2	few	14	TGCAGTGCTAGAGATATCTCCCGGAATTATGGCTACACCTTC	CSARDISRNYGYTF
TRBD2	TRBV20-1	TRBJ2-1	.	13	TGCAGTGCTTCCCTCGGGGGGAGGAATGAGCAGTTCTTC	CSASLGGRNEQFF
TRBD2	TRBV7-4	TRBJ2-7	.	17	TGTGCCAGCAGCTTAGGGGCTAGCGGGAAGAGCTCCTACGAGCAGTACTTC	CASSLGASGKSSYEQYF
TRBD1	TRBV6-1	TRBJ1-1	few	14	TGTGCCAGCAGCCCTAGGACAGGGAGCACTGAAGCTTTCTTT	CASSPRTGSTEAFF
.	TRBV12-3/TRBV12-4	TRBJ1-2	.	15	TGTGCCAGCAGTTTAATCCAGGGGAGAAACTATGGCTACACCTTC	CASSLIQGRNYGYTF
.	TRBV2	TRBJ1-5	.	14	TGTGCCAGCAGCAGCGACTTGGGCAATCAGCCCCAGCATTTT	CASSSDLGNQPQHF
.	TRBV7-3	TRBJ2-7	few	13	TGTGCCAGCAGCACCTTCGACGGCTACGAGCAGTACTTC	CASSTFDGYEQYF
.	TRBV4-3	TRBJ1-2	.	16	TGCGCCAGCAGCCAAGGTGATTGGTCAGACGGCTATGGCTACACCTTC	CASSQGDWSDGYGYTF
.	TRBV19	TRBJ1-2	once	14	TGTGCCAGTAGTTCCGCGAGTGGGGGCTATGGCTACACCTTC	CASSSASGGYGYTF
.	TRBV12-3/TRBV12-4	TRBJ2-7	.	13	TGTGCCAGCAGTTTTGCCCGACCGGGGAAGCAGTACTTC	CASSFARPGKQYF
.	TRBV19	TRBJ2-5	.	12	TGTGCCAGTAGTATAGACACGGAGACCCAGTACTTC	CASSIDTETQYF
.	TRBV7-2	TRBJ1-5	few	14	TGTGCCAGCTCACCGGCCCTAGGTAATCAGCCCCAGCATTTT	CASSPALGNQPQHF
.	TRBV6-1	TRBJ2-2	.	15	TGTGCCAGCAGCAAGACAATCACGAACACCGGGGAGCTGTTTTTT	CASSKTITNTGELFF
.	TRBV7-9	TRBJ2-2	.	14	TGTGCCAGCAGCCCTGACGGATACACCGGGGAGCTGTTTTTT	CASSPDGYTGELFF
.	TRBV6-1	TRBJ1-2	.	16	TGTGCCAGCAGTGAACAGTTAGGGACTAGTTTCTATGGCTACACCTTC	CASSEQLGTSFYGYTF
TRBD1	TRBV19	TRBJ1-2	few	15	TGTGCCAGCACAGGGGTTTCACCTACGCCTTATGGCTACACCTTC	CASTGVSPTPYGYTF
.	TRBV20-1	TRBJ1-6	few	13	TGCAGTGCTAGGACGGCGGGGGGCGAACCCCTCCACTTT	CSARTAGGEPLHF
.	TRBV10-3	TRBJ2-1	once	13	TGTGCCACCAAGGACACCCCTTCTAATGAGCAGTTCTTC	CATKDTPSNEQFF
.	TRBV6-5	TRBJ1-3	.	16	TGTGCCAGCAGTTACTCCGAGGTGGGACGCGGAAACACCATATATTTT	CASSYSEVGRGNTIYF
.	TRBV20-1	TRBJ1-1	.	14	TGCAGTGCTAGTGCCCGGATCGGGTCTGCTGAAGCTTTCTTT	CSASARIGSAEAFF
.	TRBV28	TRBJ2-2	few	17	TGTGCCAGCAGTAAATGGGCTGGGCAGGAGTTTACCGGGGAGCTGTTTTTT	CASSKWAGQEFTGELFF
.	TRBV5-6	TRBJ1-1	few	16	TGTGCCAGCAGCTTGGAGACGGGGGCGCGTGGCACTGAAGCTTTCTTT	CASSLETGARGTEAFF
TRBD1	TRBV15	TRBJ2-7	.	13	TGTGCCACCAGCAGAGATTTGGGACAGGGATTGATCTTC	CATSRDLGQGLIF
.	TRBV20-1	TRBJ2-2	few	16	TGCAGTGCTAGAGATCCCGCAGCCCCGAACACCGGGGAGCTGTTTTTT	CSARDPAAPNTGELFF
TRBD2	TRBV10-1	TRBJ2-1	.	15	TGCGCCAGCAGTGAGGGCGGGGGGGCGGTGAGTGAGCAGTTCTTC	CASSEGGGAVSEQFF
.	TRBV6-5	TRBJ2-2	few	15	TGTGCCAGCAGTTACGCAGGGGTATACACCGGGGAGCTGTTTTTT	CASSYAGVYTGELFF